Below are 10 T cell receptor beta chains sequenced from a single sample in a study of blood T cell repertoires in COVID-19. Profiling relied on immunoSEQ multiplex PCR, and the TCRdb table lists in-frame clones only, not all of them. The sample yields under 200,000 clones, roughly 84% seen once. Sequencing input: peripheral blood. These receptor sequences come from a human donor in a cohort sampled during active COVID-19.

This clone was seen repeatedly, ten times or more. The V gene is TRBV7-8, the J gene TRBJ1-2; D is possibly TRBD1 (5 bases). The V gene lost 2 bases and the J gene lost 3 bases, with 10 bases spanning the gap. Germline loops: CDR1 SGHVS, CDR2 FQNEAQ. The CDR3 length is 14 residues. Written as DNA, the CDR3 is TGTGCCAGCAGCTTAACGCAGGGTTACTATGGCTACACCTTC. Its protein product is CASSLTQGYYGYTF.

The chain has TRBV5-1 and TRBJ1-2; possible D gene TRBD1, 5 bases. Germline CDR1 and CDR2: SGHRS and YFSETQ. The V end lost 3 bases, the J end lost 8 bases, and 20 bases lay between the germline ends. The CDR3 covers 15 residues. The CDR3 nucleotides are TGCGCCAGCAGCTCAGGTGGGGCGCGGCTTGACGGCTACACCTTC. Translation gives CASSSGGARLDGYTF.

The rearrangement links TRBV9 to TRBJ2-3; perhaps TRBD1 as D (5 bases). This CDR3 region has 15 residues. V lost 0 bases and J 3 bases, leaving 11 bases between the germline ends. CDR1 and CDR2 (germline): SGDLS, YYNGEE. The CDR3 sequence is CASSVVQGQTDTQYF. DNA of the CDR3: TGTGCCAGCAGCGTAGTCCAGGGCCAAACAGATACGCAGTATTTT.

The V and J genes are TRBV9 and TRBJ1-4, with TRBD1 matching 9 bases. The germline V gene has CDR1 SGDLS and CDR2 YYNGEE. Unmatched junction bases numbered 5, after V lost 0 bases and J lost 5 bases. The CDR3 totals 16 residues. CDR3 coding DNA: TGTGCCAGCAGCGTAGCCGCGACAGGGGGAAATGAAAAACTGTTTTTT. Its translation is CASSVAATGGNEKLFF. The variable domain in full, completed from reference TRBV9 and TRBJ1-4, reads DSGVTQTPKHLITATGQRVTLRCSPRSGDLSVYWYQQSLDQGLQFLIQYYNGEERAKGNILERFSAQQFPDLHSELNLSSLELGDSALYFCASSVAATGGNEKLFFGSGTQLSVL.

This chain connects TRBV7-9 to TRBJ2-7; D is unclear. The V gene's germline CDR1 is SEHNR and CDR2 FQNEAQ (reference sequence). Trimming left V 10 bases short and J 0 bases short, with 13 bases between. The CDR3 is 13 amino acids. The CDR3 DNA reads as TGTGCCATTTTAAGCGCGAGCTCCTACGAGCAGTACTTC. Translating gives CAILSASSYEQYF. The whole variable domain, filled in from reference TRBV7-9 and TRBJ2-7, reads DTGVSQNPRHKITKRGQNVTFRCDPISEHNRLYWYRQTLGQGPEFLTYFQNEAQLEKSRLLSDRFSAERPKGSFSTLEIQRTEQGDSAMYLCAILSASSYEQYFGPGTRLTVT.

The count of this clone is one. The chain is built from TRBV3-1 (or the pseudogene TRBV3-2) and TRBJ1-6; no clear D. Trimming took off 4 bases at V and 7 bases at J, with 17 bases between the two ends. Per germline, CDR1 LGHDT and CDR2 YNNKEL (reference sequence). The CDR3 is 16 amino acids. The CDR3 nucleotides are TGTGCCAGCAGCCCCCTGGTTGTCGGAGTAAATTCACCCCTCCACTTT. Protein product: CASSPLVVGVNSPLHF.

V gene TRBV7-2 combines with J gene TRBJ1-4, with D uncertain. This CDR3 has 14 residues. Per germline, CDR1 SGHTA and CDR2 FQGNSA. V dropped 0 bases and J dropped 4 bases, with 6 bases sitting between them. DNA for the CDR3: TGTGCCAGCAGCTTAGCTGGACTTAATGAAAAACTGTTTTTT. It encodes CASSLAGLNEKLFF.

This clone was counted between two and nine times. The chain joins TRBV15 to TRBJ1-1; TRBD1 might be the D (5 bases). Per germline, CDR1 LNHNV and CDR2 YYDKDF (reference sequence). The CDR3 spans 14 residues. V was clipped by 2 bases and J by 6 bases, with 13 bases between them. The CDR3, as DNA: TGTGCCACCAGCAGACAGGGTGGTACCGCTGAAGCTTTCTTT. It translates to CATSRQGGTAEAFF.

The V and J genes are TRBV10-3 and TRBJ2-7; 7 nucleotides match TRBD1. J gave up 1 base and V 9 bases, and 6 bases lay outside the gene matches. There are 13 residues in the CDR3. The germline CDR1 and CDR2 sequences are ENHRY and SYGVKD. The CDR3 DNA sequence: TGTGCCATTCACGGGACAGCTTCCTACGAGCAGTACTTC. Encoded protein: CAIHGTASYEQYF.

The rearrangement uses TRBV20-1 and TRBJ2-1; TRBD1 agrees at 10 bases. The CDR3 is 11 amino acids. Germline V gene lookup returns CDR1 DFQATT and CDR2 SNEGSKA (reference sequence). V gave up 6 bases and J gave up 15 bases; unmatched junction bases: 8. CDR3 sequence (DNA): TGCAGTGCGCGAGATGGGGACAGGGGGTTCTTC. Translating it yields CSARDGDRGFF.